This entry lists 21 T cell receptor beta chains sequenced from one sample in a study of CD8+ T cells in alopecia areata. Documented treatment: oral pan-JAK inhibitor, 5-10 mg twice daily. RNA extraction and reverse transcription yielded cDNA as sequencing template. Measured with immunoSEQ multiplex PCR; TCRdb has only the in-frame clones, and not every one. There are 90,000 to 100,000 clones in the sample; roughly three fifths occur only once, and roughly 15% lies in the top ten. This material consisted of CD8+ T cells sorted from blood, taken at week 4, from a patient treated with tofacitinib. The receptors originated from a human donor with alopecia areata.

The J gene is TRBJ2-7, the V gene TRBV13, with TRBD2 matching over 8 bases. The CDR3 has 14 amino acids. Germline trimming cut 6 bases from V and 0 bases from J; bases unmatched to any gene: 4. The germline CDR1 and CDR2 sequences are PRHDT and FYEKMQ (reference sequence). CDR3 region: CASSTGTSSYEQYF. DNA for the CDR3: TGTGCCAGCAGTACCGGGACTAGCTCCTACGAGCAGTACTTC.

The table lists this clone with a few counts. V and J are TRBV27 and TRBJ2-7; D is unclear. The CDR3 runs to 14 residues. V shed 2 bases and J shed 3 bases, with 11 bases lying between them. Germline V gene lookup returns CDR1 MNHEY and CDR2 SMNVEV (reference sequence). The CDR3 loop is CASSLKVGFYEQYF. Here the CDR3 DNA reads TGTGCCAGCAGTTTAAAAGTGGGGTTCTACGAGCAGTACTTC.

The rearrangement uses TRBV6-4 and TRBJ2-2; 12 bases map to TRBD2. Germline V gene sequence: CDR1 MRHNA, CDR2 SNTAGT. The CDR3 is made up of 17 amino acids. Trimming cost V 5 bases and J 5 bases; bases outside gene matches: 9. CDR3 coding DNA: TGTGCCAGCAGTTGCGAGCCTAGCGGGAGGGGGACCGGGGAGCTGTTTTTT. It yields the protein CASSCEPSGRGTGELFF.

The CDR3 is CASSHFRDRPDEQYF. As DNA, the CDR3 is TGCGCCAGCAGCCATTTCCGGGACAGGCCGGACGAGCAGTACTTC. V usage is TRBV4-3 and J usage is TRBJ2-7; 8 bases are a match to TRBD1. The V gene's germline CDR1 is LGHNA and CDR2 YSLEER. This CDR3 comprises 15 residues. V dropped 3 bases and J dropped 5; count of bases not matched to a gene: 9.

The table lists this clone with a few counts. This rearrangement joins TRBV29-1 to TRBJ1-1; D uncertain. This CDR3 comprises 12 residues. V dropped 5 bases and J dropped 5 bases, with 12 bases sitting between them. From germline, CDR1 is SQVTM and CDR2 ANQGSEA. CDR3 in amino acids: CSVLAGRTEAFF. The CDR3 DNA reads as TGCAGCGTTTTAGCAGGTCGAACTGAAGCTTTCTTT.

The chain is built from TRBV27 and TRBJ2-1; D call uncertain. CDR1 and CDR2 from the germline V gene are MNHEY and SMNVEV (reference sequence). The CDR3 has 12 residues. Trimming cost V 6 bases and J 8 bases, with 11 bases left between them. The CDR3 DNA reads as TGTGCCAGCAGGGCCCGTTTCGATGAGCAGTTCTTC. This gives the protein CASRARFDEQFF.

This sequence joins TRBV6-6 and TRBJ2-5; D tentatively fits TRBD1 or TRBD2 (5 bases each). CDR1 and CDR2 (germline): MNHNY, SVGAGI (reference sequence). Trimming took 5 bases from V and 5 from J, leaving 15 bases between them. The CDR3 sequence is 14 residues long. The CDR3 coding sequence is TGTGCCAGCAGTCGAGTGGGGGTAGGGGAGACCCAGTACTTC. This gives the protein CASSRVGVGETQYF.

This clone was observed a few times. The chain has TRBV6-6 and TRBJ2-1; 7 bases match TRBD2. Losses at the gene ends were 2 bases for V and 8 bases for J; bases not matched to a gene: 3. The CDR3 is 13 amino acids. Germline V gene data show CDR1 as MNHNY and CDR2 as SVGAGI (reference sequence). The CDR3 loop is CASSYLGGDEQFF. CDR3 in DNA: TGTGCCAGCAGTTACCTGGGGGGGGATGAGCAGTTCTTC.

This clone has only a few counts. V gene TRBV29-1 combines with J gene TRBJ2-3; weak D call: TRBD1 (6 bases). V lost 4 bases and J lost 2, with 16 bases in between. Germline CDR1 is SQVTM and CDR2 is ANQGSEA. The CDR3 is made up of 15 amino acids. The CDR3: CSVGARQDNTDTQYF. The CDR3 DNA sequence: TGCAGCGTTGGGGCCCGACAGGACAACACAGATACGCAGTATTTT.

On this clone itself: The junction shows a germline mismatch at one end, possibly a read error. The same CDR3 also results from other DNA sequences found in this sample. The chain uses TRBV7-9 and TRBJ2-7, with 8 positions matching TRBD1. Germline V gene lookup returns CDR1 SEHNR and CDR2 FQNEAQ (reference sequence). CDR3 length equals 16 residues. The CDR3 DNA reads as TGTGCCAGCAGCTTAGGGACAGGGTTATATGCCTACGAGCAGTATTTC. Protein sequence: CASSLGTGLYAYEQYF. The full variable domain, completed using reference TRBV7-9 and TRBJ2-7, is DTGVSQNPRHKITKRGQNVTFRCDPISEHNRLYWYRQTLGQGPEFLTYFQNEAQLEKSRLLSDRFSAERPKGSFSTLEIQRTEQGDSAMYLCASSLGTGLYAYEQYFGPGTRLTVT.

This sequence joins TRBV29-1 and TRBJ2-3; the D is unclear. The CDR3 extends over 13 amino acids. The germline V gene encodes CDR1 SQVTM and CDR2 ANQGSEA. Trimming left V 6 bases short and J 2 bases short, with 12 bases between. CDR3 protein: CSVVPLLTDTQYF. The CDR3 DNA reads TGCAGCGTCGTCCCGCTACTCACAGATACGCAGTATTTT.

This clone showed up just a few times. The chain recombines TRBV2 with TRBJ2-2, with no clear D. This CDR3 is built from 13 residues. Germline loops: CDR1 SNHLY, CDR2 FYNNEI. V gave up 1 base and J gave up 5 bases, with 5 bases separating them. CDR3: CASSEGVTGELFF. CDR3 coding DNA: TGTGCCAGCAGTGAAGGTGTAACCGGGGAGCTGTTTTTT.

This chain connects TRBV4-3 to TRBJ1-2; the D gene is possibly TRBD1 (6 bases). The V end lost 0 bases, the J end lost 7 bases, and 15 bases lay between the germline ends. There are 15 residues in the CDR3. The V gene's germline CDR1 is LGHNA and CDR2 YSLEER. CDR3 DNA: TGCGCCAGCAGCCAAGATCGGGGGGCTCTCGCTGGCTACACCTTC. This translates into CASSQDRGALAGYTF.

There are a few counts of this clone. The chain uses TRBV30 and TRBJ1-4; D remains ambiguous. Germline values: CDR1 GTSNPN, CDR2 SVGIG (reference sequence). The CDR3 is 14 residues long. V gave up 1 base and J gave up 0 bases, with 6 bases separating them. The CDR3: CAWSDGTTNEKLFF. As DNA, the CDR3 is TGTGCCTGGAGTGATGGCACAACTAATGAAAAACTGTTTTTT.

The chain combines TRBV27 with TRBJ2-1, with TRBD1 as a possible D gene (6 bases). With 5 bases removed from V and 8 bases from J, the gap between germline ends came to 16 bases. The length of the CDR3 is 14 residues. From germline, CDR1 is MNHEY and CDR2 SMNVEV (reference sequence). The CDR3 is CASSGGVAGDEQFF. The CDR3 DNA sequence: TGTGCCAGCAGTGGGGGCGTGGCTGGGGATGAGCAGTTCTTC.

The chain is built from TRBV27 and TRBJ1-1, with no clear D. CDR1 MNHEY and CDR2 SMNVEV come from the germline V gene (reference sequence). The ends were cut back, 5 bases at V and 2 bases at J, with 6 bases in the middle. This CDR3 spans 12 amino acids. The CDR3 nucleotides read TGTGCCAGCAGTACCTTCAACACTGAAGCTTTCTTT. Amino acid sequence: CASSTFNTEAFF.

This chain joins TRBV5-1 and TRBJ2-7; D gene ambiguous. The CDR3 consists of 13 residues. Trimming removed 0 bases from V and 4 bases from J, with 8 bases in between. Germline CDR1 SGHRS, CDR2 YFSETQ. The CDR3 is CASSLGEGYEQYF. The CDR3 region has the DNA TGCGCCAGCAGCTTGGGGGAAGGGTACGAGCAGTACTTC.

On this clone itself: A read error may account for a junction end that differs from germline. The V call is TRBV10-3, the J call TRBJ2-7, with no clear D. The CDR3 extends over 12 amino acids. Per the germline V gene, CDR1 is ENHRY and CDR2 is SYGVKD. The CDR3 loop is CAISDSSSEQYF. CDR3 DNA sequence: TGTGCCATCAGTGACTCGTCCTCCGAGCAGTACTTC.

The rearrangement joins TRBV27 to TRBJ1-1; TRBD1 matches at 9 bases. After removal of 5 bases from V and 7 bases from J, the junction contained 11 bases not matched to a gene. The CDR3 covers 15 residues. Germline loops: CDR1 MNHEY, CDR2 SMNVEV (reference sequence). The CDR3 DNA follows: TGTGCCAGCAGTACCTATACAGGGGGCGTAGGTGAAGCTTTCTTT. As protein: CASSTYTGGVGEAFF.

This rearrangement joins TRBV19 to TRBJ1-5, with D tentatively TRBD1 (5 bases). Germline V CDR1 and CDR2: LNHDA, SQIVND (reference sequence). This CDR3 has 16 amino acids. V was pared by 4 bases and J by 0 bases, with 13 bases between. The CDR3 DNA reads TGTGCCAGTAGTAGGGACCGCGGAAATAGCAATCAGCCCCAGCATTTT. Protein sequence: CASSRDRGNSNQPQHF. Full variable domain (missing parts from reference TRBV19 and TRBJ1-5): DGGITQSPKYLFRKEGQNVTLSCEQNLNHDAMYWYRQDPGQGLRLIYYSQIVNDFQKGDIAEGYSVSREKKESFPLTVTSAQKNPTAFYLCASSRDRGNSNQPQHFGDGTRLSIL.

The gene calls are TRBV29-1 and TRBJ2-2; D perhaps matches TRBD1 (5 bases). Trimming took 5 bases from V and 3 from J, leaving 16 bases between them. The germline V gene encodes CDR1 SQVTM and CDR2 ANQGSEA. This CDR3 contains 15 residues. The CDR3 DNA sequence: TGCAGCGTTTGGTGGATTGTAGGGGACACCGGGGAGCTGTTTTTT. It is translated as CSVWWIVGDTGELFF.